Below, 31 T cell receptor beta chains from the same sample are listed, as sequenced in a study of a mutant IDH1 vaccine in newly diagnosed glioma. Time point meaning: week 47, end of study. The investigators gave 300 ug of mutant IDH1 20-mer peptide in each vaccine dose, together with topical imiquimod. These TCRs' antigens remain unknown. Only in-frame clones appear in the TCRdb table, and some are missing; sequencing was by immunoSEQ multiplex PCR. The table has about 23,000 clones, almost 85% seen once. Specimen: PBMCs, collected from a glioma patient whose treatment included an IDH1 peptide vaccine. The source is a man in his forties with glioma.

This chain links TRBV4-1 with TRBJ1-4; the D is unclear. V dropped 1 base and J dropped 1 base, with 10 bases sitting between them. Germline V gene lookup returns CDR1 MGHRA and CDR2 YSYEKL. This CDR3 region has 16 residues. For the CDR3, the DNA is TGCGCCAGCAGCCAAGCTAAAGGGCAAACTAATGAAAAACTGTTTTTT. Translated: CASSQAKGQTNEKLFF.

The V call is TRBV5-1, the J call TRBJ2-1; 14 bases fit TRBD2. The CDR3 runs to 18 residues. After removal of 4 bases from V and 7 bases from J, the junction contained 13 bases not matched to a gene. Germline CDR1 is SGHRS and CDR2 is YFSETQ. The CDR3 nucleotides are TGCGCCAGCAGCCAAGGGACTAGCGGGGGACCCCTCGGGAATGAGCAGTTCTTC. This sequence encodes CASSQGTSGGPLGNEQFF.

This clone came up a few times. The CDR3 DNA sequence: TGCGCCAGCAGCTTGACAGGCGAAGGGACTGAAGCTTTCTTT. Translation: CASSLTGEGTEAFF. The rearrangement uses TRBV5-1 and TRBJ1-1; D may be TRBD1 (5 bases). Germline V gives CDR1 SGHRS, CDR2 YFSETQ. CDR3 length equals 14 residues. Trimming left V 1 base short and J 5 bases short, with 12 bases between.

The count of this clone is one. This chain connects TRBV7-9 to TRBJ2-7; possible D gene TRBD2, 5 bases. V lost 5 bases and J lost 2, with 16 bases in between. The CDR3 spans 15 residues. Germline-derived CDR1 and CDR2 are SEHNR and FQNEAQ (reference sequence). The CDR3 is CASSTERAPPYEQYF. The DNA for the CDR3 is TGTGCCAGCAGCACCGAGAGGGCCCCTCCCTACGAGCAGTACTTC.

In its sample, this clone was seen a few times. This chain uses TRBV6-1 with TRBJ2-5; D is unresolved. Trimming removed 10 bases from V and 5 bases from J, with 17 bases in between. This CDR3 is built from 13 residues. Germline V gene lookup returns CDR1 MNHNS and CDR2 SASEGT. CDR3 sequence: CATGRERGETQYF. The CDR3 nucleotides are TGTGCCACCGGCCGAGAGCGTGGGGAGACCCAGTACTTC.

CDR3 DNA sequence: TGTGCCAGCAAGGGGGGGGAAACCCTCTATGGCTACACCTTC. It specifies CASKGGETLYGYTF. This sequence joins TRBV5-6 and TRBJ1-2; weak D call: TRBD1 (6 bases). Per the germline V gene, CDR1 is SGHDT and CDR2 is YYEEEE. Trimming left V 6 bases short and J 4 bases short, with 16 bases between. The CDR3 is 14 amino acids.

V and J are TRBV7-3 and TRBJ2-5; either TRBD1 or TRBD2 may supply D (6 bases each). The J call is uncertain, as TRBJ2-7 better fits the DNA end. CDR1 SGHTA and CDR2 FQGTGA come from the germline V gene. The CDR3 is 15 residues long. The CDR3 spells CASSESGGGRLEQYF. CDR3 nucleotide sequence: TGTGCCAGCAGCGAAAGCGGTGGGGGGCGCCTCGAGCAGTACTTC.

This chain connects TRBV9 to TRBJ2-1, with 10 bases that match TRBD2. Trimming cost V 0 bases and J 5 bases; bases outside gene matches: 2. CDR3 length equals 15 residues. Looked up from germline, CDR1 is SGDLS and CDR2 is YYNGEE. The chain's CDR3 is CASSVGLAGDNEQFF. The DNA of the CDR3 is TGTGCCAGCAGCGTAGGGCTAGCGGGGGACAATGAGCAGTTCTTC.

This rearrangement joins TRBV7-9 to TRBJ2-5; D is unresolved. CDR3 length: 12 amino acids. V lost 2 bases, J lost 11 bases, and 12 bases lay in between. Germline loops: CDR1 SEHNR, CDR2 FQNEAQ (reference sequence). DNA for the CDR3: TGTGCCAGCAGCTTAATATCCGGGTTTCAGTACTTC. The encoded protein is CASSLISGFQYF.

This clone was detected only a few times. This chain links TRBV19 with TRBJ1-5; TRBD1 might be the D (6 bases). CDR1 and CDR2 from the germline V gene are LNHDA and SQIVND (reference sequence). Trimming removed 5 bases at V and 7 bases at J, with 18 bases between. The CDR3 spans 15 residues. DNA for the CDR3: TGTGCCAGTAGTCCCAAAGGGGGACCCTTCCAGCCCCAGCATTTT. Its translation is CASSPKGGPFQPQHF.

The V gene is TRBV2, the J gene TRBJ1-2; a possible D gene is TRBD1 (5 bases). Germline V gene sequence: CDR1 SNHLY, CDR2 FYNNEI. V lost 4 bases and J lost 6, with 9 bases in between. The CDR3 has 12 amino acids. The CDR3 sequence: CASSAPQDGYTF. In DNA, the CDR3 is TGTGCCAGCAGTGCCCCACAGGATGGCTACACCTTC.

V gene TRBV5-4 combines with J gene TRBJ1-2, with TRBD1 matching over 8 bases. Germline V gene data show CDR1 as SGHNT and CDR2 as YYREEE (reference sequence). This CDR3 is built from 14 residues. The J segment lost 2 bases and the V segment lost 4 bases, leaving 4 bases of the junction unmatched. CDR3 region: CASSRDRGNYGYTF. The CDR3 DNA follows: TGTGCCAGCAGCCGTGACAGGGGCAACTATGGCTACACCTTC.

The rearrangement joins TRBV29-1 to TRBJ2-2, with D possibly being TRBD2 (5 bases). The V end was cut by 0 bases, the J end by 0 bases, with 11 bases between. Germline V gives CDR1 SQVTM, CDR2 ANQGSEA. CDR3 size: 16 residues. The CDR3 DNA follows: TGCAGCGTTGAAGAATCCGGGAATACGAACACCGGGGAGCTGTTTTTT. Its translation: CSVEESGNTNTGELFF.

This clone was recorded a few times. The gene calls are TRBV6-6 and TRBJ1-2, with D unresolved. Germline V gene sequence: CDR1 MNHNY, CDR2 SVGAGI (reference sequence). The CDR3 is made up of 13 amino acids. V lost 8 bases, J lost 8 bases, and 18 bases lay in between. CDR3 in amino acids: CASRGGGGNGYTF. DNA for the CDR3: TGTGCCAGCCGAGGAGGCGGTGGAAACGGCTACACCTTC.

The CDR3 DNA reads TGCAGCGTTGAAGCCCCGGGACTAGCGGCATACAATGAGCAGTTCTTC. It encodes CSVEAPGLAAYNEQFF. V gene TRBV29-1 combines with J gene TRBJ2-1; 11 bases align to TRBD2. The V segment lost 1 base and the J segment 4 bases; nucleotides outside the gene matches: 6. This CDR3 spans 16 amino acids. From germline, CDR1 is SQVTM and CDR2 ANQGSEA.

The rearrangement uses TRBV9 and TRBJ1-4; D ambiguous. The length of the CDR3 is 15 residues. The V end was cut by 4 bases, the J end by 8 bases, with 18 bases between. Germline-derived CDR1 and CDR2 are SGDLS and YYNGEE. CDR3 sequence (DNA): TGTGCCAGCAGCTCCGAGGGTTGGGAAAAGGAAAAACTGTTTTTT. This gives the protein CASSSEGWEKEKLFF.

The J gene is TRBJ2-3, the V gene TRBV27; D possibly matches TRBD1 or TRBD2 (5 bases each). The CDR3 spans 14 residues. V was pared by 3 bases and J by 4 bases, with 11 bases between. Germline V gives CDR1 MNHEY, CDR2 SMNVEV (reference sequence). The CDR3 DNA is TGTGCCAGCAGTTTCCGGGACCTATCAGATACGCAGTATTTT. It encodes CASSFRDLSDTQYF.

The chain has TRBV7-9 and TRBJ2-7; D ambiguous. Germline CDR1 reads SEHNR; CDR2 reads FQNEAQ (reference sequence). Trimming took off 7 bases at V and 0 bases at J, with 13 bases between the two ends. This CDR3 has 14 residues. Here the CDR3 DNA reads TGTGCCAGCAACCCCGGGCAGCACTCCTACGAGCAGTACTTC. Translated: CASNPGQHSYEQYF. The entire variable domain, with the rest obtained from reference TRBV7-9 and TRBJ2-7, is as follows: DTGVSQNPRHKITKRGQNVTFRCDPISEHNRLYWYRQTLGQGPEFLTYFQNEAQLEKSRLLSDRFSAERPKGSFSTLEIQRTEQGDSAMYLCASNPGQHSYEQYFGPGTRLTVT.

The chain employs TRBV11-2 and TRBJ2-5, with D maybe TRBD2 (7 bases). Germline-derived CDR1 and CDR2 are SGHAT and FQNNGV. Trimming shortened V by 3 bases and J by 4 bases, and 15 bases separated the two germline ends. The CDR3 has 15 residues. The CDR3 loop reads CASSLIKGEGETQYF. The CDR3 DNA reads TGTGCCAGCAGCTTGATAAAGGGGGAGGGAGAGACCCAGTACTTC.

The rearrangement joins TRBV7-9 to TRBJ2-1, with 8 bases fitting TRBD2. Per the germline V gene, CDR1 is SEHNR and CDR2 is FQNEAQ (reference sequence). With 4 bases clipped from V and 9 bases from J, the junction kept 11 bases outside the gene matches. The CDR3 sequence is 15 residues long. CDR3 amino acids: CASSSAPGLEVEQFF. CDR3 in DNA: TGTGCCAGCAGCTCAGCTCCGGGACTAGAAGTTGAGCAGTTCTTC.

This clone has a single count. This rearrangement joins TRBV14 to TRBJ1-1; the D is unclear. This CDR3 spans 13 amino acids. Germline V gene sequence: CDR1 SGHDN, CDR2 FVKESK. Trimming took off 0 bases at V and 4 bases at J, with 6 bases between the two ends. CDR3 DNA sequence: TGTGCCAGCAGCCAAGATCTCAGCACTGAAGCTTTCTTT. It is translated as CASSQDLSTEAFF.

As regards this clone: Germline is not matched at one junction end, which may reflect a read error. V usage is TRBV10-3 and J usage is TRBJ2-1; possibly TRBD1 for D (5 bases). The germline V gene encodes CDR1 ENHRY and CDR2 SYGVKD. This CDR3 comprises 15 residues. In DNA, the CDR3 is TGTGCCATCAACGCAGGGTTATCGTACTACGATGAGCAGTTCTTC. Translating gives CAINAGLSYYDEQFF.

This chain joins TRBV9 and TRBJ2-5; D is undetermined. In germline, CDR1 is SGDLS, CDR2 YYNGEE. The CDR3 is made up of 14 amino acids. The V and J ends lost 0 bases and 2 bases respectively, with 8 bases between them. This CDR3 reads CASSVESRQETQYF. The CDR3 region has the DNA TGTGCCAGCAGCGTAGAGTCCAGACAAGAGACCCAGTACTTC.

The chain couples TRBV4-1 to TRBJ2-7, with D perhaps TRBD1 (6 bases). V lost 3 bases, J lost 6 bases, and 12 bases lay in between. The CDR3 is 13 residues long. Germline V lookup: CDR1 MGHRA, CDR2 YSYEKL. CDR3 protein: CASSQGADGEQYF. The CDR3 DNA reads TGCGCCAGCAGCCAGGGGGCGGACGGCGAGCAGTACTTC.

The rearrangement joins TRBV4-1 to TRBJ2-4; 9 nucleotides match TRBD2. Germline assignment: CDR1 MGHRA and CDR2 YSYEKL. The CDR3 is 14 amino acids. V was clipped by 4 bases and J by 8 bases; unmatched bases: 6. The CDR3 sequence is CASSLSGSGDIQYF. The CDR3 DNA is TGCGCCAGCAGCCTTAGCGGGAGCGGGGACATTCAGTACTTC.

The chain links TRBV10-3 to TRBJ1-1; 8 nucleotides match TRBD1. Per the germline V gene, CDR1 is ENHRY and CDR2 is SYGVKD. There are 14 residues in the CDR3. Germline trimming cut 8 bases from V and 1 base from J; bases unmatched to any gene: 6. CDR3 amino acids: CAIGNRGANTEAFF. The CDR3 DNA is TGTGCCATCGGTAACAGGGGGGCGAACACTGAAGCTTTCTTT.

The DNA of the CDR3 is TGTGCCATCAGTGAACTAGGGGGAGGGCCCAAAAACATTCAGTACTTC. It translates to CAISELGGGPKNIQYF. The chain uses TRBV10-3 and TRBJ2-4; D may be TRBD2 (7 bases). From germline, CDR1 is ENHRY and CDR2 SYGVKD. CDR3 length: 16 amino acids. V lost 3 bases, J lost 2 bases, and 14 bases lay in between.

The chain links TRBV7-9 to TRBJ2-3; TRBD2 might be the D (5 bases). There are 13 residues in the CDR3. CDR1 and CDR2 from the germline V gene are SEHNR and FQNEAQ (reference sequence). Between the trimmed V and J ends, which lost 1 base and 9 bases, there was a span of 11 bases. This chain's CDR3 is CASSLDAPGTQYF. The CDR3 DNA is TGTGCCAGCAGCTTAGACGCCCCGGGGACGCAGTATTTT.

This clone has only a few counts. J is TRBJ2-7 and V is TRBV12-5; D might be TRBD1 (6 bases). This CDR3 is 11 amino acids long. Trimming cost V 7 bases and J 6 bases, with 10 bases left between them. Germline V lookup: CDR1 LGHNT, CDR2 FRNRAP. CDR3 protein: CASAGVGEQYF. The CDR3 coding sequence is TGTGCTAGTGCAGGGGTAGGCGAGCAGTACTTC. Filled out from reference TRBV12-5 and TRBJ2-7, the complete variable domain reads DARVTQTPRHKVTEMGQEVTMRCQPILGHNTVFWYRQTMMQGLELLAYFRNRAPLDDSGMPKDRFSAEMPDATLATLKIQPSEPRDSAVYFCASAGVGEQYFGPGTRLTVT.

The V call is TRBV9, the J call TRBJ1-2; D is possibly TRBD1 (5 bases). The CDR3 contains 14 residues. Germline CDR1 SGDLS, CDR2 YYNGEE. V was clipped by 4 bases and J by 0 bases, with 10 bases between them. DNA for the CDR3: TGTGCCAGCAGCCCGGGGGACTCTAACTATGGCTACACCTTC. It encodes CASSPGDSNYGYTF. Full variable domain (remainder filled in from reference TRBV9 and TRBJ1-2): DSGVTQTPKHLITATGQRVTLRCSPRSGDLSVYWYQQSLDQGLQFLIQYYNGEERAKGNILERFSAQQFPDLHSELNLSSLELGDSALYFCASSPGDSNYGYTFGSGTRLTVV.

This clone was picked up a small number of times. V is TRBV9 and J is TRBJ1-3; tentative D call: TRBD1 (5 bases). The germline V gene encodes CDR1 SGDLS and CDR2 YYNGEE. V gave up 0 bases and J gave up 0 bases, with 16 bases separating them. CDR3 length: 18 amino acids. The CDR3 region has the DNA TGTGCCAGCAGCGTAGTTGGTTCGGGACCGACCTCTGGAAACACCATATATTTT. Its translation: CASSVVGSGPTSGNTIYF.